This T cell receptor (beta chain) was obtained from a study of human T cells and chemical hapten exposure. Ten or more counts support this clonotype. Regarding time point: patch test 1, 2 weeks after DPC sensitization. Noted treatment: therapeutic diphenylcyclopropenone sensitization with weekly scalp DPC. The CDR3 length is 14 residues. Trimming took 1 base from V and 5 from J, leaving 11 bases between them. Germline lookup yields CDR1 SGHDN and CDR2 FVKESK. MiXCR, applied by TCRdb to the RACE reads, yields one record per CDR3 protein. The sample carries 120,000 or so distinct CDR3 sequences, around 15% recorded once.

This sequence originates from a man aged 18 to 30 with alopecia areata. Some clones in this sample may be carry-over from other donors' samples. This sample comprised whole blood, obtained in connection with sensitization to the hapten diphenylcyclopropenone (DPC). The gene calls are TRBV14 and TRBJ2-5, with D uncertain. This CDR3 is CASSQGARSETQYF. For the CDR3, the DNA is TGTGCCAGCAGCCAAGGGGCCCGGAGCGAGACCCAGTACTTC.